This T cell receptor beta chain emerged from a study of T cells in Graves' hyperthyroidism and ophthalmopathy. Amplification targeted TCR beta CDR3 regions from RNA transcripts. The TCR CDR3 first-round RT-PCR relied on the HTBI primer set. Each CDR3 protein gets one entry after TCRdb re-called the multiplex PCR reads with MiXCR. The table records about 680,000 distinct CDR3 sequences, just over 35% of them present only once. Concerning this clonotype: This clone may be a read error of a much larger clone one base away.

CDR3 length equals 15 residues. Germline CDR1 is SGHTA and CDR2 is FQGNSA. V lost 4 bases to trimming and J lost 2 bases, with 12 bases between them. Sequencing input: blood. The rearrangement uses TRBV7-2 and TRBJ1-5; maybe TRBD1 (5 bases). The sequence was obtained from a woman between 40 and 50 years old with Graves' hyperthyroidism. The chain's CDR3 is CASSSVDSGNQPQHF. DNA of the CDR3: TGTGCCAGCAGCTCGGTCGACAGCGGCAATCAGCCCCAGCATTTT.